Sequencing of this T cell receptor (beta chain) was carried out in a study of shared clonotypes between healthy human individuals. CD45RO-negative CD8 cells positively selected for CCR7 made up the naive population, which excluded terminally differentiated effector memory CD45RA+ cells. Donors, without exception, were Caucasian adults residing in Nashville, Tennessee. This clone was seen only once. Genomic DNA from each subset was divided evenly over several immunoSEQ plates. Repertoires were generated with immunoSEQ multiplex PCR, while TCRdb's copy carries only in-frame clones and drops some. This sample has approximately 740,000 clones; 80% to 95% occur once, and the top ten carry around 24%. The CDR3 extends over 13 amino acids. Trimming shortened V by 6 bases and J by 0 bases, and 6 bases separated the two germline ends. Germline-derived CDR1 and CDR2 are SGHTA and FQGNSA.

Sequenced input: naive CD8+ T cells sorted from blood. The V gene is TRBV7-2, the J gene TRBJ1-5; D not certain. The TCR was taken from a man aged 25-45 years in good health. Written as DNA, the CDR3 is TGTGCCAGCAGTCGAGATAGCAATCAGCCCCAGCATTTT. Encoded protein: CASSRDSNQPQHF.